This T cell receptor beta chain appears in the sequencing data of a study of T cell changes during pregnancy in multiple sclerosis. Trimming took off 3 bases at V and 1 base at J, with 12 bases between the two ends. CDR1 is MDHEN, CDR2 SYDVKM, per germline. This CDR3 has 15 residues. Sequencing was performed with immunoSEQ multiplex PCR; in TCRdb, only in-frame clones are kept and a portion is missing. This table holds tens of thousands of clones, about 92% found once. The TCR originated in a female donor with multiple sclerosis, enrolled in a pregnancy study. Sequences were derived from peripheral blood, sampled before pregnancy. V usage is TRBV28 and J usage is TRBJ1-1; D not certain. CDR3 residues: CASSFRRGWNTEAFF. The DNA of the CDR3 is TGTGCCAGCAGTTTCCGTCGGGGTTGGAACACTGAAGCTTTCTTT. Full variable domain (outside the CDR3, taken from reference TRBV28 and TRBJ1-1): DVKVTQSSRYLVKRTGEKVFLECVQDMDHENMFWYRQDPGLGLRLIYFSYDVKMKEKGDIPEGYSVSREKKERFSLILESASTNQTSMYLCASSFRRGWNTEAFFGQGTRLTVV.